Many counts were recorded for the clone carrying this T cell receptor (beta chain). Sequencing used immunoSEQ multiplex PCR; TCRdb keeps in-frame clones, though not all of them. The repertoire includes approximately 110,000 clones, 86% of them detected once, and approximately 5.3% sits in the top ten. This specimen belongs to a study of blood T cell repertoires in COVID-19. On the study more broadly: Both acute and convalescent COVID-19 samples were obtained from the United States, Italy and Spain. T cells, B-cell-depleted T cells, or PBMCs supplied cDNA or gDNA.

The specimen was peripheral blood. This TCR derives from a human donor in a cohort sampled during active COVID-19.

Here the CDR3 reads CASSESNRAFSLHF. Written as DNA, the CDR3 is TGTGCCAGCAGTGAATCGAACAGGGCTTTCTCCCTCCACTTT. This sequence joins TRBV25-1 and TRBJ1-6, with TRBD1 as a possible D gene (6 bases). The ends were cut back, 1 base at V and 14 bases at J, with 15 bases in the middle. CDR3 length: 14 residues. CDR1 and CDR2 (germline): MGHDK, SYGVNS.